The 14 T cell receptor beta chains reported below all come from one sample, sequenced in a study of blood T cell repertoires in COVID-19. Clones were sequenced by immunoSEQ multiplex PCR, and TCRdb holds only the in-frame ones, with some missing. The sample comprises under 200,000 clones, 80% to 90% of which are singletons, and around 5.2% rests with the top ten. The sequenced sample consisted of peripheral blood. The receptors here all came from a woman older than 75 with acute or convalescent COVID-19.

CDR3 loop: CASRGGRDPNYGYTF. The CDR3 DNA reads TGTGCCAGTAGAGGGGGACGGGACCCTAACTATGGCTACACCTTC. V is TRBV19 and J is TRBJ1-2; D might be TRBD1 (6 bases). With 6 bases removed from V and 0 bases from J, the gap between germline ends came to 14 bases. The germline CDR1 and CDR2 sequences are LNHDA and SQIVND (reference sequence). CDR3 length equals 15 residues.

The rearrangement links TRBV27 to TRBJ2-7; 7 bases fit TRBD1. CDR1 and CDR2 from the germline V gene are MNHEY and SMNVEV (reference sequence). This CDR3 spans 19 amino acids. Trimming took 5 bases from V and 0 from J; bases not matched to a gene: 19. The CDR3 here is CASSPIFGTAYVGSYEQYF. For the CDR3, the DNA is TGTGCCAGCAGTCCGATTTTCGGGACAGCCTACGTCGGCTCCTACGAGCAGTACTTC.

The chain uses TRBV7-2 and TRBJ1-2; unclear D gene. The CDR3 spans 14 residues. Trimming cost V 2 bases and J 1 base, with 8 bases left between them. Germline CDR1 and CDR2: SGHTA and FQGNSA. In DNA form, the CDR3 reads TGTGCCAGCAGCTTATCTTACAATAACTATGGCTACACCTTC. This codes for CASSLSYNNYGYTF.

This clone has a single count. This sequence joins TRBV5-5 and TRBJ1-1, with D maybe TRBD1 (6 bases). Per the germline V gene, CDR1 is SGHKS and CDR2 is YYEKEE (reference sequence). The CDR3 runs 15 residues. The V and J ends lost 4 bases and 4 bases respectively, with 17 bases between them. Here the CDR3 DNA reads TGTGCCAGCAGCCCCGGGGGGGGCTGGGTCACTGAAGCTTTCTTT. It translates to CASSPGGGWVTEAFF.

The chain joins TRBV2 to TRBJ2-1; 9 bases are shared with TRBD2. This CDR3 is built from 15 residues. V trimming: 6 bases; J trimming: 6 bases; junction bases outside the gene matches: 9. The germline gives CDR1 SNHLY, CDR2 FYNNEI. The CDR3 DNA follows: TGTGCCAGCAGAACTATAGCGGGAGTTGGCAATGAGCAGTTCTTC. Amino acids: CASRTIAGVGNEQFF.

The J gene is TRBJ1-5, the V gene TRBV7-6, with D unresolved. Per germline, CDR1 SGHVS and CDR2 FNYEAQ. This CDR3 has 15 amino acids. V lost 3 bases to trimming and J lost 2 bases, with 11 bases between them. Here the CDR3 reads CASSFRYGRNQPQHF. In DNA, the CDR3 is TGTGCCAGCAGCTTTAGGTATGGGCGCAATCAGCCCCAGCATTTT.

This clone has just one count. The genes are TRBV5-1 and TRBJ2-1; TRBD2 matches 14 bases. CDR3 size: 16 residues. Trimming took 3 bases from V and 3 from J; bases not matched to a gene: 2. Germline loops: CDR1 SGHRS, CDR2 YFSETQ. The CDR3 DNA sequence: TGCGCCAGCAGCTGGGGACTAGCGGGAGTCTACAATGAGCAGTTCTTC. It encodes CASSWGLAGVYNEQFF.

This clone was seen just once. CDR3 sequence reads: CASSPTSSAADEQYF. The CDR3 bases are TGTGCCAGCTCACCAACGTCCTCAGCGGCAGACGAGCAGTACTTC. This chain links TRBV18 with TRBJ2-7, with a weak D call TRBD2 (5 bases). The germline V gene has CDR1 KGHSH and CDR2 LQKENI. V gave up 2 bases and J gave up 5 bases, with 16 bases separating them. CDR3 length equals 15 residues.

The gene calls are TRBV3-1 (or the pseudogene TRBV3-2) and TRBJ2-1; D is possibly TRBD2 (5 bases). V was shortened by 3 bases and J by 4 bases, with 13 bases between the two germline ends. CDR3 length: 15 amino acids. Germline V gene sequence: CDR1 LGHDT, CDR2 YNNKEL (reference sequence). The CDR3, as DNA: TGTGCCAGCAGCCAGGGTGGGAGAAAGTACAATGAGCAGTTCTTC. Translating gives CASSQGGRKYNEQFF.

J is TRBJ2-2 and V is TRBV27; TRBD2 matches 7 bases. The junction had 10 bases not matched to a gene; V was cut back by 6 bases and J by 3 bases. The CDR3 has 16 residues. CDR1 MNHEY and CDR2 SMNVEV come from the germline V gene (reference sequence). In DNA, the CDR3 is TGTGCCAGCAGCTACCTACTAGCGCGGGACACCGGGGAGCTGTTTTTT. Amino acids: CASSYLLARDTGELFF.

The chain joins TRBV7-2 to TRBJ2-4, with 13 positions matching TRBD2. Trimming took 8 bases from V and 9 from J; bases not matched to a gene: 10. The CDR3 has 15 residues. In germline, CDR1 is SGHTA, CDR2 FQGNSA. CDR3 in DNA: TGTGCCAGCGGAGTAGGACTAGCGGGAGTGCGCATTCAGTACTTC. It yields the protein CASGVGLAGVRIQYF. Complete variable domain (other parts from reference TRBV7-2 and TRBJ2-4): GAGVSQSPSNKVTEKGKDVELRCDPISGHTALYWYRQSLGQGLEFLIYFQGNSAPDKSGLPSDRFSAERTGGSVSTLTIQRTQQEDSAVYLCASGVGLAGVRIQYFGAGTRLSVL.

The gene calls are TRBV10-3 and TRBJ1-1; D is unclear. V was clipped by 5 bases and J by 11 bases, with 18 bases between them. The V gene's germline CDR1 is ENHRY and CDR2 SYGVKD. This CDR3 region has 13 residues. The CDR3 is CAISSSVGADAFF. CDR3 bases: TGTGCCATCAGTTCCTCGGTCGGAGCGGATGCTTTCTTT.

The gene calls are TRBV10-1 and TRBJ1-3; D might be TRBD1 (5 bases). CDR3 length equals 13 residues. The ends were cut back, 5 bases at V and 7 bases at J, with 12 bases in the middle. The V gene's germline CDR1 is WNHNN and CDR2 SYGVQD (reference sequence). The DNA of the CDR3 is TGCGCCAGCAGTCCAGCTGGGGGGAACACCATATATTTT. Translated, it gives CASSPAGGNTIYF.

The chain joins TRBV27 to TRBJ1-5; D possibly corresponds to TRBD1 (5 bases). This CDR3 is 13 amino acids long. V was clipped by 6 bases and J by 6 bases, with 12 bases between them. Germline CDR1 reads MNHEY; CDR2 reads SMNVEV (reference sequence). The CDR3 is CASRRQGGQPQHF. CDR3 bases: TGTGCCAGCAGGCGTCAGGGCGGTCAGCCCCAGCATTTT.